A selection of T cell receptor beta chains follows, all from one sample in a study of blood T cell repertoires in COVID-19. Generated by immunoSEQ multiplex PCR, the TCRdb table keeps only in-frame clones and is missing some. Here the sample spans about 230,000 clones, approximately 80% being singletons. The material sequenced was peripheral blood. Receptors originate from a woman in her forties who had recovered from COVID-19. The conserved cysteine and the conserved F or W are not part of the CDR3 here. Each record gives: D gene, V gene, J gene, CDR3 protein. The D gene is left open where the match is weak.

D gene: TRBD1; V gene: TRBV7-9; J gene: TRBJ1-2; CDR3 protein: ASSLFGDSYGYT
D gene: -; V gene: TRBV6-6; J gene: TRBJ2-5; CDR3 protein: AVRKETQY
D gene: TRBD1; V gene: TRBV7-2; J gene: TRBJ2-1; CDR3 protein: ASSLQGQVVNEQF
D gene: -; V gene: TRBV19; J gene: TRBJ2-2; CDR3 protein: ASNPDGQNTGELF
D gene: -; V gene: TRBV7-8; J gene: TRBJ2-5; CDR3 protein: ASSPRVGRETQY
D gene: TRBD1; V gene: TRBV6-6; J gene: TRBJ1-1; CDR3 protein: ASSETGFHEAF
D gene: TRBD1; V gene: TRBV25-1; J gene: TRBJ1-2; CDR3 protein: ASSESAPGGLSGGYT
D gene: -; V gene: TRBV3-1/TRBV3-2; J gene: TRBJ1-1; CDR3 protein: ASSQAGTSNTEAF
D gene: -; V gene: TRBV5-1; J gene: TRBJ2-3; CDR3 protein: ASSLADSTGPDTQY
D gene: -; V gene: TRBV24-1; J gene: TRBJ1-2; CDR3 protein: ATSGELDGYT
D gene: -; V gene: TRBV6-6; J gene: TRBJ2-3; CDR3 protein: ASSYSSASTDTQY
D gene: TRBD2; V gene: TRBV19; J gene: TRBJ2-7; CDR3 protein: ASRLTSGVYEQY
D gene: TRBD2; V gene: TRBV3-1/TRBV3-2; J gene: TRBJ2-7; CDR3 protein: ASSPISGVSYEQY
D gene: TRBD1; V gene: TRBV2; J gene: TRBJ1-2; CDR3 protein: ASSGQGLGYGYT
D gene: -; V gene: TRBV29-1; J gene: TRBJ1-1; CDR3 protein: SVDRDITEAF
D gene: TRBD1; V gene: TRBV2; J gene: TRBJ2-2; CDR3 protein: ASRLRDRGSPGELF
D gene: -; V gene: TRBV3-1/TRBV3-2; J gene: TRBJ1-4; CDR3 protein: ASSPVYSGGDEKLF
D gene: TRBD1; V gene: TRBV12-3/TRBV12-4; J gene: TRBJ1-5; CDR3 protein: ASVGQGGQPQH
D gene: TRBD1; V gene: TRBV19; J gene: TRBJ1-5; CDR3 protein: ASSMRQGVGSNQPQH
D gene: TRBD1; V gene: TRBV24-1; J gene: TRBJ1-4; CDR3 protein: ATSEADRGWEKLF
D gene: -; V gene: TRBV5-6; J gene: TRBJ2-7; CDR3 protein: ASSLQLIEQY